The TCR beta chain described here comes from a study of CD8+ T cells in alopecia areata. This sample's treatment: oral pan-JAK inhibitor, 5-10 mg twice daily. Trimming stripped 5 bases from V and 2 bases from J, with 16 bases between. The CDR3 sequence is 16 residues long. The germline gives CDR1 MNHEY, CDR2 SMNVEV (reference sequence). General observations from the study: Significant decreases in scalp clonality and expanded CD8+ clones followed tofacitinib treatment.

After isolation, RNA underwent reverse transcription to generate cDNA as the sequencing template. Here immunoSEQ multiplex PCR was the method, and the copy in TCRdb shows in-frame clones only, minus some. The sample includes 150,000 to 200,000 clones, roughly 66% of them seen just once. In regard to this clone: Its antigen is not identified.

This specimen consisted of CD4+ T cells sorted from blood, obtained at week 24, from a patient treated with tofacitinib. V usage is TRBV27 and J usage is TRBJ1-5, with TRBD1 as a possible D gene (6 bases). This TCR derives from a human donor with alopecia areata. This CDR3 is CASSAQGGARNQPQHF. For the CDR3, the DNA is TGTGCCAGCAGTGCGCAAGGGGGAGCTCGCAATCAGCCCCAGCATTTT.